This is a list of T cell receptor beta chains from one sample in a study of cytomegalovirus exposure and HLA in healthy donors. TCRdb keeps only in-frame clones here, not all; method: immunoSEQ multiplex PCR. Counted here are 120,000 to 150,000 clones, under 80% occurring once; the ten biggest clones make up approximately 8.8%. The sample taken for sequencing was PBMCs. These receptor sequences come from a woman aged 45 to 65 in good health and CMV-seropositive. The conserved cysteine and the conserved F or W are not part of the CDR3 here. The D gene is left open where the match is weak. Rows give clone size only sometimes, using once, few, many, or a class for an expanded clone.

v_gene	d_gene	abundance	j_gene	CDR3aa
TRBV18	-	-	TRBJ1-4	ASSPEQVRAGISEKLF
TRBV2	-	few	TRBJ1-1	ASSEGDTKAF
TRBV10-1	-	once	TRBJ2-7	ASSESTLGDFSYEQY
TRBV29-1	-	-	TRBJ2-1	SVEVFGTGNNEQF
TRBV9	TRBD2	-	TRBJ2-3	ASSADGGGGADTQY
TRBV27	-	-	TRBJ1-1	ASSFKRDTEAF
TRBV29-1	TRBD2	-	TRBJ2-7	SVLTGGGGEQY
TRBV19	-	few	TRBJ1-5	ASSSEDGQYQPQH
TRBV2	TRBD2	-	TRBJ2-5	ASTYSRAPSGGQETQY
TRBV6-5	-	-	TRBJ1-1	ASSGTMNTEAF
TRBV19	-	-	TRBJ1-1	ASSISGLRPTEAF
TRBV5-1	-	-	TRBJ1-4	ASSKGHPQNEKLF
TRBV5-6	-	-	TRBJ1-2	ASSFQGWPPDYGYT
TRBV4-3	TRBD2	once	TRBJ2-1	ASSQGGGLRYNEQF
TRBV7-2	-	-	TRBJ1-2	ASSSNRDGYT
TRBV27	TRBD2	-	TRBJ2-1	ASSSEFVTSGILEEQF
TRBV7-2	-	once	TRBJ1-1	ASSLLPGTEAF
TRBV19	-	-	TRBJ1-3	ASSIRGSSGNTIY
TRBV6-5	-	-	TRBJ2-2	ASSYSRGMAGELF
TRBV28	TRBD1	-	TRBJ1-2	ASKQGANYGYT
TRBV5-1	TRBD2	-	TRBJ2-5	ASVTVAGGQETQY
TRBV28	-	-	TRBJ2-6	ASSTYLGPGNLPTGANVLT
TRBV11-2	TRBD1	-	TRBJ2-7	ASSLSGTDYEQY
TRBV27	-	-	TRBJ1-1	ASSFSPPGSEAF
TRBV7-9	-	-	TRBJ2-2	ASSPGFHASNTGELF
TRBV11-3	TRBD2	-	TRBJ2-1	ASSLGGTGTSGYNEQF
TRBV28	-	-	TRBJ1-2	ASSLAGGANYGYT
TRBV2	-	once	TRBJ1-2	ASRRQEDGYT
TRBV2	TRBD2	-	TRBJ2-2	ASSTPSGGTGELF
TRBV6-5	TRBD1	-	TRBJ2-7	ASSYSNRGYEQY
TRBV30	-	-	TRBJ2-1	AWSEAGRGSYNEQF
TRBV12-5	-	-	TRBJ2-6	ASGLVLEGSGANVLT
TRBV28	TRBD1	-	TRBJ2-5	ASSLGDRGRRETQY
TRBV27	-	-	TRBJ2-3	ASSSISVGTDTQY
TRBV7-2	-	-	TRBJ2-3	ASSEADTQY
TRBV7-9	TRBD2	-	TRBJ2-3	ASSYVAGGQDTQY
TRBV13	TRBD2	-	TRBJ2-5	ASSLGLGGGGAAETQY
TRBV28	TRBD1	-	TRBJ1-1	ASSRTGGMKNTEAF
TRBV6-1	-	-	TRBJ2-7	ASAWWQGGHEQY
TRBV7-2	TRBD1	-	TRBJ1-2	ASSYWTGGMSGYT
TRBV7-2	-	-	TRBJ1-1	ASRQPGVATEAF
TRBV19	-	-	TRBJ1-2	ASSIVIGGYT
TRBV28	TRBD1	-	TRBJ2-4	ASSLPGTAKNIQY
TRBV7-9	TRBD1	-	TRBJ1-5	ASSSTTGGDQPQH
TRBV5-4	TRBD2	-	TRBJ2-1	ASSYEAGGAYNEQF